This T cell receptor (beta chain) originates from a study of T cells after yellow fever vaccination. Study-wide results and limits: Most clones from primary vaccination were detected again post-booster (roughly 95% CD4, 88% CD8).

Comment on this clonotype: Antigen specificity is unknown.

TCRdb re-analysed the 5' RACE reads in MiXCR, keeping a single row per CDR3 protein. The repertoire has about 550,000 distinct CDR3 sequences, roughly 21% of them found once; the top ten carry roughly an eighth. This CDR3 has 12 residues. The germline V gene encodes CDR1 SEHNR and CDR2 FQNEAQ (reference sequence). V dropped 3 bases and J dropped 10 bases, with 10 bases sitting between them. The V and J genes are TRBV7-9 and TRBJ2-1; no clear D. The specimen comprised PBMCs, sampled 15 days after the yellow fever booster vaccination. This clonotype was sampled from a man aged 25-45 years who received the YFV17D yellow fever vaccine. This chain's CDR3 is CASSFLLGEQFF. The DNA for the CDR3 is TGTGCCAGCAGCTTCCTCCTAGGGGAGCAGTTCTTC.